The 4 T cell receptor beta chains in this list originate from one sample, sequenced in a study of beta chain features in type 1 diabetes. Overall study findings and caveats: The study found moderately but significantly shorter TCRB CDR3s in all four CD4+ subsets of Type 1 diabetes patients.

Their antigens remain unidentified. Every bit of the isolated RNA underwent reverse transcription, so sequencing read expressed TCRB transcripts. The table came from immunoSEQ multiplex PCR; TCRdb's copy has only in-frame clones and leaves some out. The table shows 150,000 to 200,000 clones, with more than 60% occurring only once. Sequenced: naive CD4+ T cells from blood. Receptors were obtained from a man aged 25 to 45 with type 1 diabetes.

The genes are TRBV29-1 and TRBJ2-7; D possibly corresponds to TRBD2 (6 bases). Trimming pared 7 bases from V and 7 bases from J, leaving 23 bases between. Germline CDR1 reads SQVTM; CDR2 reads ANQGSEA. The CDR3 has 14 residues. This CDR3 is CSALPGLGLQEQYF. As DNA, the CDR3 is TGCAGCGCCCTTCCGGGACTGGGGTTGCAGGAGCAGTACTTC.

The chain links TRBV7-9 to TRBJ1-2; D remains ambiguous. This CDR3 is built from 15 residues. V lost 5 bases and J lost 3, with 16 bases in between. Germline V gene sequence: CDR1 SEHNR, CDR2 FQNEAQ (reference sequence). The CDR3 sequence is CASSPMGGPDYGYTF. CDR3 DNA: TGTGCCAGCAGCCCCATGGGTGGGCCGGACTATGGCTACACCTTC.

The CDR3 DNA reads TGTGCCAGCTCACCCGGGCAGGGGAGTCAGCCCCAGCATTTT. It codes for CASSPGQGSQPQHF. V and J are TRBV18 and TRBJ1-5, with D perhaps TRBD1 (6 bases). The CDR3 runs to 14 residues. V was clipped by 3 bases and J by 6 bases, with 12 bases between them. Germline assignment: CDR1 KGHSH and CDR2 LQKENI.

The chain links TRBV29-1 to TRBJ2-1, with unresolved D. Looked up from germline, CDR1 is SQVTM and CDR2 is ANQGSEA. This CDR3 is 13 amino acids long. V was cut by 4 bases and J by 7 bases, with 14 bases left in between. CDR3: CSVARSLGNEQFF. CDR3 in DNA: TGCAGCGTTGCAAGGTCTTTGGGGAATGAGCAGTTCTTC.